The 27 T cell receptor beta chains given below trace back to one sample, sequenced in a study of blood T cell repertoires in COVID-19. Some clones are missing from TCRdb's copy, which holds only in-frame ones; the method was immunoSEQ multiplex PCR. The top ten clones hold about 2.2% of a sample with 250,000 to 300,000 clones, 87% of them seen once. The sample taken for sequencing was peripheral blood. Receptors originate from a woman aged 45 to 65 who had recovered from COVID-19.

This clone was detected a few times. The chain is built from TRBV7-2 and TRBJ1-1; 8 bases are a match to TRBD1. There are 15 residues in the CDR3. V trimming: 2 bases; J trimming: 6 bases; junction bases outside the gene matches: 8. From germline, CDR1 is SGHTA and CDR2 FQGNSA. CDR3 amino acids: CASSLRTGILAEAFF. In DNA, the CDR3 is TGTGCCAGCAGCTTACGGACAGGGATCTTAGCTGAAGCTTTCTTT.

The chain has TRBV5-1 and TRBJ1-1, with 9 nucleotides matching TRBD1. Germline values: CDR1 SGHRS, CDR2 YFSETQ. The CDR3 spans 16 residues. With V trimmed by 4 bases and J by 0 bases, 7 bases remained unmatched. CDR3: CASSSGTGPMNTEAFF. The CDR3 region has the DNA TGCGCCAGCAGCAGTGGGACAGGGCCTATGAACACTGAAGCTTTCTTT.

The chain is built from TRBV27 and TRBJ2-1; 12 bases match TRBD1. This CDR3 has 15 residues. V lost 4 bases, J lost 4 bases, and 2 bases stayed unmatched. Germline-derived CDR1 and CDR2 are MNHEY and SMNVEV (reference sequence). The CDR3 DNA reads as TGTGCCAGCAGTTCGGGACAGGGGGCGTACAATGAGCAGTTCTTC. It translates to CASSSGQGAYNEQFF.

This clone appeared once. The chain employs TRBV28 and TRBJ1-2, with a tentative D call TRBD1 (6 bases). The V end was cut by 5 bases, the J end by 4 bases, with 8 bases between. The CDR3 has 12 amino acids. Germline CDR1 and CDR2: MDHEN and SYDVKM. CDR3: CASSIQGYGYTF. For the CDR3, the DNA is TGTGCCAGCAGTATACAGGGCTATGGCTACACCTTC.

This sequence joins TRBV29-1 and TRBJ2-7, with 10 positions matching TRBD1. Germline CDR1 SQVTM, CDR2 ANQGSEA. The CDR3 spans 16 residues. Trimming cost V 7 bases and J 0 bases; bases outside gene matches: 12. CDR3 amino acids: CSARTTGQGSSYEQYF. CDR3 nucleotides: TGCAGCGCAAGAACAACGGGACAGGGGTCCTCCTACGAGCAGTACTTC.

CDR3 protein: CASRSEGGTTNEKLFF. DNA of the CDR3: TGTGCCAGCAGGTCGGAGGGGGGGACAACTAATGAAAAACTGTTTTTT. This chain links TRBV2 with TRBJ1-4; D might be TRBD1 (6 bases). Looked up from germline, CDR1 is SNHLY and CDR2 is FYNNEI. The CDR3 is made up of 16 amino acids. The V end lost 6 bases, the J end lost 0 bases, and 14 bases lay between the germline ends.

The rearrangement uses TRBV15 and TRBJ1-5; D is ambiguous. The germline V and J ends were trimmed by 8 bases and 3 bases, with 8 bases remaining between them. The CDR3 contains 12 residues. Germline loops: CDR1 LNHNV, CDR2 YYDKDF (reference sequence). The CDR3 DNA reads as TGTGCCACCGGAGTTGACAATCAGCCCCAGCATTTT. Protein product: CATGVDNQPQHF.

The chain is built from TRBV12-5 and TRBJ2-3; possible D gene TRBD2, 5 bases. Germline lookup yields CDR1 LGHNT and CDR2 FRNRAP. The V gene lost 2 bases and the J gene lost 3 bases, with 9 bases spanning the gap. This CDR3 has 14 amino acids. Here the CDR3 reads CASGLWLATDTQYF. The CDR3 bases are TGTGCTAGTGGTTTGTGGCTAGCAACAGATACGCAGTATTTT.

This sequence joins TRBV4-2 and TRBJ2-3; D is ambiguous. The CDR3 length is 16 residues. V was clipped by 4 bases and J by 1 base, with 15 bases between them. Germline values: CDR1 LGHNA, CDR2 YNFKEQ. CDR3 DNA: TGTGCCAGCAGCCCTGCCGATATAGGAGGCACAGATACGCAGTATTTT. It specifies CASSPADIGGTDTQYF.

This clone was seen once. J is TRBJ1-2 and V is TRBV30, with D unclear. The CDR3 has 13 residues. With 7 bases removed from V and 6 bases from J, the gap between germline ends came to 18 bases. CDR1 GTSNPN and CDR2 SVGIG come from the germline V gene (reference sequence). For the CDR3, the DNA is TGTGCCTCCTCCCCCGGGAACATAAATGGCTACACCTTC. It yields the protein CASSPGNINGYTF.

The chain links TRBV10-3 to TRBJ2-7, with D possibly being TRBD2 (6 bases). Per germline, CDR1 ENHRY and CDR2 SYGVKD. V lost 6 bases and J lost 3, with 9 bases in between. The CDR3 has 12 residues. The CDR3 sequence: CAISGTVYEQYF. The CDR3 nucleotides read TGTGCCATCAGCGGGACTGTCTACGAGCAGTACTTC.

The rearrangement links TRBV30 to TRBJ1-6, with D unresolved. The CDR3 consists of 13 residues. V lost 0 bases and J 10 bases, leaving 10 bases between the germline ends. Germline CDR1 and CDR2: GTSNPN and SVGIG (reference sequence). CDR3 bases: TGTGCCTGGAGTGTACAGAGGAGGTCACCCCTCCACTTT. Translated: CAWSVQRRSPLHF.

The V gene is TRBV4-3, the J gene TRBJ1-2, with a possible D match to TRBD1 (6 bases). Trimming stripped 3 bases from V and 5 bases from J, with 16 bases between. The CDR3 is 15 amino acids. Germline loops: CDR1 LGHNA, CDR2 YSLEER. The CDR3 reads CASSHYRALEYGYTF. The CDR3 DNA follows: TGCGCCAGCAGCCATTACAGGGCTTTAGAGTATGGCTACACCTTC.

A few counts support this clone. The chain joins TRBV6-2 or TRBV6-3 to TRBJ2-6; D remains unclear. Per the germline V gene, CDR1 is MNHEY and CDR2 is SVGEGT. There are 15 residues in the CDR3. Trimming took 2 bases from V and 0 from J, leaving 5 bases between them. The CDR3 here is CASSYRDSGANVLTF. As DNA, the CDR3 is TGTGCCAGCAGTTACCGAGACTCTGGGGCCAACGTCCTGACTTTC.

V is TRBV6-2 or TRBV6-3 and J is TRBJ1-1; TRBD1 is a possible D gene (5 bases). Per the germline V gene, CDR1 is MNHEY and CDR2 is SVGEGT. V was clipped by 6 bases and J by 8 bases, with 10 bases between them. The CDR3 contains 11 residues. The CDR3 DNA reads TGTGCCAGCAGCAACTCAGGGGAAGCTTTCTTT. This sequence encodes CASSNSGEAFF.

This clone has just one count. The rearrangement uses TRBV5-8 and TRBJ1-2, with D possibly matching TRBD1 (5 bases). Trimming removed 9 bases from V and 4 bases from J, with 13 bases in between. The CDR3 length is 12 residues. Germline V gives CDR1 SGHTS, CDR2 YDEGEE. The CDR3 bases are TGTGCCACTCCGTCAGGGATCTATGGCTACACCTTC. Translating gives CATPSGIYGYTF.

This clone was seen just once. V usage is TRBV30 and J usage is TRBJ1-2, with D possibly matching TRBD1 (6 bases). Per the germline V gene, CDR1 is GTSNPN and CDR2 is SVGIG (reference sequence). The CDR3 runs to 13 residues. Trimming took 2 bases from V and 4 from J, leaving 11 bases between them. For the CDR3, the DNA is TGTGCCTGGAGTATAGACAGGATCTATGGCTACACCTTC. Its protein product is CAWSIDRIYGYTF.

The rearrangement links TRBV11-2 to TRBJ2-7; maybe TRBD2 (6 bases). V dropped 5 bases and J dropped 3 bases, with 14 bases sitting between them. The germline CDR1 and CDR2 sequences are SGHAT and FQNNGV. The CDR3 length is 14 residues. CDR3 region: CASSQGGVGYEQYF. The CDR3, as DNA: TGTGCCAGCAGCCAAGGAGGGGTTGGCTACGAGCAGTACTTC. Variable domain in full (rest from reference TRBV11-2 and TRBJ2-7): EAGVAQSPRYKIIEKRQSVAFWCNPISGHATLYWYQQILGQGPKLLIQFQNNGVVDDSQLPKDRFSAERLKGVDSTLKIQPAKLEDSAVYLCASSQGGVGYEQYFGPGTRLTVT.

The chain couples TRBV2 to TRBJ2-7; 9 nucleotides match TRBD1. This CDR3 contains 13 residues. Germline V gene sequence: CDR1 SNHLY, CDR2 FYNNEI. The junction had 6 bases not matched to a gene; V was cut back by 6 bases and J by 6 bases. CDR3 bases: TGTGCCAGCAGCTATCAACAGGGGGCCGAGCAGTACTTC. The encoded protein is CASSYQQGAEQYF.

The chain is built from TRBV4-3 and TRBJ2-1; 13 bases agree with TRBD2. The J segment lost 4 bases and the V segment lost 1 base, leaving 10 bases of the junction unmatched. CDR3 length: 19 amino acids. Germline lookup yields CDR1 LGHNA and CDR2 YSLEER. The CDR3 DNA reads TGCGCCAGCAGCCAAGCCGGGACTAGCGGGAAAATGGGATACAATGAGCAGTTCTTC. This encodes CASSQAGTSGKMGYNEQFF.

For the CDR3, the DNA is TGTGCCAGCAGGGGAACAGGGGCCACTGAAGCTTTCTTT. Amino acid sequence: CASRGTGATEAFF. This chain uses TRBV12-3 or TRBV12-4 with TRBJ1-1; 7 positions agree with TRBD1. The CDR3 consists of 13 residues. The junction had 5 bases not matched to a gene; V was cut back by 6 bases and J by 4 bases.

This chain connects TRBV4-3 to TRBJ1-6; 9 bases are shared with TRBD1. The CDR3 has 17 amino acids. V lost 0 bases and J lost 8; bases outside the gene matches: 8. The germline V gene has CDR1 LGHNA and CDR2 YSLEER. The CDR3 DNA sequence: TGCGCCAGCAGCCAAGATCTCACAGGGGGCAGTTATTCACCCCTCCACTTT. It encodes CASSQDLTGGSYSPLHF.

The V and J genes are TRBV5-1 and TRBJ2-3; D perhaps matches TRBD2 (5 bases). Trimming left V 2 bases short and J 6 bases short, with 16 bases between. This CDR3 has 15 residues. The germline gives CDR1 SGHRS, CDR2 YFSETQ. The CDR3 spells CASSFSQEAHDTQYF. The CDR3 bases are TGCGCCAGCAGCTTTTCCCAGGAGGCCCACGATACGCAGTATTTT.

This clone has just one count. This chain links TRBV5-1 with TRBJ2-2, with 8 bases identical to TRBD2. This CDR3 has 13 amino acids. After removal of 6 bases from V and 9 bases from J, the junction contained 7 bases not matched to a gene. The V gene's germline CDR1 is SGHRS and CDR2 YFSETQ. The CDR3 sequence: CASKWREERELFF. In nucleotides, the CDR3 is TGCGCCAGCAAATGGCGGGAGGAGAGGGAGCTGTTTTTT. Combining the CDR3 with reference TRBV5-1 and TRBJ2-2 gives the whole variable domain KAGVTQTPRYLIKTRGQQVTLSCSPISGHRSVSWYQQTPGQGLQFLFEYFSETQRNKGNFPGRFSGRQFSNSRSEMNVSTLELGDSALYLCASKWREERELFFGEGSRLTVL.

V and J are TRBV30 and TRBJ2-1; 11 bases agree with TRBD2. The CDR3 extends over 14 amino acids. Germline V gene sequence: CDR1 GTSNPN, CDR2 SVGIG (reference sequence). The trim removed 7 bases at V and 8 bases at J, leaving 10 bases unmatched. CDR3 in DNA: TGTGCCTCACATACTAGCGGGAGTAGGGATGAGCAGTTCTTC. Amino acid sequence: CASHTSGSRDEQFF.

The chain recombines TRBV10-3 with TRBJ2-5; D remains unclear. The CDR3 runs to 12 residues. The ends were cut back, 3 bases at V and 4 bases at J, with 6 bases in the middle. Germline lookup yields CDR1 ENHRY and CDR2 SYGVKD. CDR3 sequence: CAISEVRETQYF. The CDR3 nucleotides read TGTGCCATCAGTGAAGTCAGAGAGACCCAGTACTTC.

V and J are TRBV9 and TRBJ1-1, with no clear D. The V gene's germline CDR1 is SGDLS and CDR2 YYNGEE. The germline V and J ends were trimmed by 4 bases and 5 bases, with 15 bases remaining between them. There are 14 residues in the CDR3. Here the CDR3 DNA reads TGTGCCAGCAGCCCACAGCCGGCAGAGACTGAAGCTTTCTTT. This sequence encodes CASSPQPAETEAFF. Together with reference TRBV9 and TRBJ1-1, the CDR3 gives the full variable domain: DSGVTQTPKHLITATGQRVTLRCSPRSGDLSVYWYQQSLDQGLQFLIQYYNGEERAKGNILERFSAQQFPDLHSELNLSSLELGDSALYFCASSPQPAETEAFFGQGTRLTVV.